This T cell receptor beta chain was profiled in a study of neurological immune-mediated disorders (dated by TCRdb to between 2019 and 2020). At the level of the whole study: Among the 34 multiple sclerosis patients, relapsing-remitting MS accounted for around 30 and secondary progressive MS accounted for 3. The roughly 100 TCR-beta libraries covered PBMC samples along with longitudinal samples, technical triplicates, and paired sorted CD4+ and CD8+ T-cell subsets. Using UMI-based sequencing, the study compared peripheral blood TCR-beta repertoires from patients with HTLV-I-associated myelopathy (HAM/TSP), patients with multiple sclerosis, and healthy controls. The cohort comprised roughly 70 subjects: roughly 15 HAM/TSP patients, around 35 multiple sclerosis patients and about 20 healthy controls.

In this sample, this clonotype turned up many times. The target of this receptor is not known. Base-call qualities are not available, and no considerably larger clone is one nucleotide away. Sequences SGHRS (CDR1) and YFSETQ (CDR2) are obtained from the germline V gene. The CDR3 goes from the cysteine to the phenylalanine over 14 residues. Of the read, only the CDR3 DNA is kept; its 42 bases are in frame from base 1. Relative to germline, V is missing 3 bases and J is missing 4 bases, with 4 bases of the junction outside any gene match. What the work shows at the level of the full study, not this receptor alone: In phylogenetic analysis, the repertoires of 18 of 34 MS patients grouped into a cluster of related CDR3 sequences, which suggests a possible signature at the repertoire level. No clinical or MRI features were associated with the MS cluster, and the authors said that larger cohorts are needed. TCR clonal expansion was highest in HAM/TSP patients and lowest in MS patients, with MS patients falling below even healthy controls. No identical CDR3 amino acid sequences were found to be shared among expanded clones across subjects, suggesting that TCR-beta repertoires were private in all groups.

Libraries from unsorted PBMCs were made from 2 million PBMCs kept in RNAlater at -80 degrees C until RNA extraction. The multiple sclerosis patients were enrolled in a US clinical protocol that evaluated disease progression with magnetic resonance imaging. PBMCs were separated from peripheral blood using Ficoll-Hypaque density gradient centrifugation and then cryopreserved in liquid nitrogen. cDNA synthesis used template-switch 5'RACE with a primer carrying a 10-nucleotide random unique molecular identifier tagging each TCR transcript. Every sequencing run covered 15-18 subjects and yielded more than 160 million TCR-beta sequences. The RNeasy kit was used for extraction of total RNA. The KAPA Real-time Library Amplification kit was used to amplify TCR-beta VDJ regions with primers for the TCR constant region and the 5'RACE anchor. Sample indexes and Illumina adaptors were added in a first PCR, and a second PCR then increased library yield. After purification with Ampure beads, the TCR product of roughly 650 bp was size-selected on a 2% E-gel SizeSelection system. Before pooling, library quality was assessed on a Bioanalyzer, concentration was determined with Qubit, and library quantification was performed with the Kapa Library Quantification kit. Paired-end 2 x 150 bp sequencing of the libraries was performed on an Illumina HiSeq 2500. To increase sequence diversity, roughly 24-32% phiX was spiked into each library pool. For the original study's pipeline: Quality-filtered reads were processed with the UMI-based MiGEC pipeline, and over 90% of raw TCR sequences were removed by the MiGEC pipeline during error correction. IMGT germline references were used for alignment of VDJ genes, and clonotypes were defined by a unique CDR3 amino acid sequence together with V-J genes. Clonal expansion, Shannon diversity and CDR3 relatedness (CalcPairwiseDistances, ClusterSamples) were evaluated with VDJtools, and phylogenetic trees were built with CLCbio workbench. A clone was classed as expanded if it had 8 or more unique UMIs, a cutoff based on coefficient-of-variation modelling across technical triplicates. TCRdb itself trimmed the public reads at Q25 with fastp, ran MiXCR and retained productive beta chains. A single entry per CDR3 protein holds the most common genes and DNA from its merged rows. V and J calls and clone size were set by TCRdb, not the authors. This sample comprises about 71,000 distinct CDR3 sequences, roughly 4.8% of them detected only once. 6.9% of the sample lies in the top ten.

The TCR was taken from a man aged 25-45 years with multiple sclerosis. The sample comprised PBMCs. This receptor chain uses TRBV5-1 and TRBJ1-2; TRBD1 aligns with 9 central bases. The nucleotides read TGCGCCAGCAGCTGGGACAGGGCGGCCTATGGCTACACCTTC. Translated, it reads CASSWDRAAYGYTF.